One and the same sample provided the 14 T cell receptor beta chains below, sequenced in a study of human T cells and chemical hapten exposure (dated by TCRdb to the early 2020s). The time point label on this specimen signifies: patch test 1, 2 weeks after DPC sensitization. This sample's treatment or condition label indicates: therapeutic diphenylcyclopropenone sensitization with weekly scalp DPC. Library construction relied on RACE. TCRdb shows the sequencer as NextSeq 500. Using fastp trimming at Q25 and MiXCR clonotype assembly, TCRdb reanalyzed the public sequencing data and kept in-frame beta chains. Rows merge per CDR3 protein into single entries with the most common DNA and genes. This sample gives 100,000 to 150,000 distinct CDR3 sequences in total; roughly 15% of them show up just once. The leading ten clones occupy approximately 0.92% of the sample. The specimen was whole blood, collected in connection with sensitization to the hapten diphenylcyclopropenone (DPC). The origin of the receptors is a man between 18 and 35 years old with alopecia areata. Some clones in this sample may be carry-over from other donors' samples.

V usage is TRBV19 and J usage is TRBJ1-6; TRBD1 agrees at 8 bases. Germline assignment: CDR1 LNHDA and CDR2 SQIVND (reference sequence). Trimming cost V 3 bases and J 9 bases; bases outside gene matches: 7. This CDR3 region has 15 residues. The CDR3 region has the DNA TGTGCCAGTAGTATCGGACAGGGCAGGAGTTCACCCCTCCACTTT. Translation gives CASSIGQGRSSPLHF. The full variable domain, with the rest looked up from reference TRBV19 and TRBJ1-6, is DGGITQSPKYLFRKEGQNVTLSCEQNLNHDAMYWYRQDPGQGLRLIYYSQIVNDFQKGDIAEGYSVSREKKESFPLTVTSAQKNPTAFYLCASSIGQGRSSPLHFGNGTRLTVT.

This clonotype was seen more than once but under ten times. The chain joins TRBV19 to TRBJ2-3; no firm D call. V dropped 6 bases and J dropped 4 bases, with 11 bases sitting between them. Germline assignment: CDR1 LNHDA and CDR2 SQIVND (reference sequence). This CDR3 has 13 amino acids. The CDR3 region has the DNA TGTGCCAGTAGAAAGTCACCGGCAGATACGCAGTATTTT. Residues: CASRKSPADTQYF.

This clonotype showed up many times. This chain uses TRBV28 with TRBJ1-1; TRBD1 agrees at 10 bases. Germline V CDR1 and CDR2: MDHEN, SYDVKM. The junction had 6 bases not matched to a gene; V was cut back by 10 bases and J by 1 base. The CDR3 contains 14 residues. The CDR3 sequence is CATHRTGGNTEAFF. CDR3 nucleotide sequence: TGTGCCACCCACCGGACAGGGGGGAACACTGAAGCTTTCTTT.

This chain uses TRBV7-2 with TRBJ1-5; tentatively, D is TRBD1 (5 bases). The germline V and J ends were trimmed by 5 bases and 0 bases, with 8 bases remaining between them. Germline assignment: CDR1 SGHTA and CDR2 FQGNSA. The CDR3 totals 14 residues. The CDR3 loop reads CASSRGNSNQPQHF. The CDR3 region has the DNA TGTGCCAGCAGCCGGGGGAATAGCAATCAGCCCCAGCATTTT.

This clonotype was observed a few times. The V call is TRBV7-2, the J call TRBJ2-2; D is uncertain. With 2 bases removed from V and 6 bases from J, the gap between germline ends came to 10 bases. Per germline, CDR1 SGHTA and CDR2 FQGNSA. The CDR3 is 14 residues long. The CDR3 is CASSLTDISGELFF. The CDR3 DNA reads as TGTGCCAGCAGCTTAACAGATATCTCCGGGGAGCTGTTTTTT.

This clonotype was recorded at least ten times. This rearrangement joins TRBV7-9 to TRBJ2-5, with D possibly TRBD2 on 5 matching bases. The CDR3 is 14 residues long. Germline assignment: CDR1 SEHNR and CDR2 FQNEAQ (reference sequence). Trimming removed 5 bases at V and 2 bases at J, with 12 bases between. CDR3 amino acids: CASSPTGVQETQYF. The CDR3 DNA is TGTGCCAGCAGCCCTACCGGGGTGCAAGAGACCCAGTACTTC.

The chain combines TRBV4-2 with TRBJ1-5; D is ambiguous. The CDR3 is 14 residues long. Germline V gene lookup returns CDR1 LGHNA and CDR2 YNFKEQ. Trimming took 2 bases from V and 7 from J, leaving 12 bases between them. CDR3 bases: TGTGCCAGCAGCCAAACGAGAGGGTTCCAGCCCCAGCATTTT. It is translated as CASSQTRGFQPQHF.

The table lists this clonotype with many counts. The V and J genes are TRBV29-1 and TRBJ2-1; D is uncertain. V was pared by 3 bases and J by 8 bases, with 8 bases between. The CDR3 extends over 11 amino acids. Per the germline V gene, CDR1 is SQVTM and CDR2 is ANQGSEA. The CDR3 bases are TGCAGCGTTGATTTGGGGTATGAGCAGTTCTTC. Residues: CSVDLGYEQFF.

The sample holds a few counts of this clonotype. The J gene is TRBJ1-2, the V gene TRBV7-3, with a tentative D call TRBD1 (5 bases). Germline V gene sequence: CDR1 SGHTA, CDR2 FQGTGA. V shed 1 base and J shed 6 bases, with 9 bases lying between them. This CDR3 is 13 amino acids long. CDR3 DNA: TGTGCCAGCAGCTTAAGACGGGACGATGGCTACACCTTC. Translated: CASSLRRDDGYTF.

This clonotype was seen a few times. A read error may produce the germline difference seen at one junction end. CDR3 in DNA: TGTGCCAGCAGCCATTCCCGCAATACGCTAAGCTCCTACAATGAGCAGTTCTTC. Translating it yields CASSHSRNTLSSYNEQFF. This chain uses TRBV4-1 with TRBJ2-1; D gene uncertain. CDR3 length: 18 amino acids. Germline loops: CDR1 MGHRA, CDR2 YSYEKL.

The chain joins TRBV6-5 to TRBJ2-7; TRBD1 agrees at 8 bases. V gave up 0 bases and J gave up 4 bases; unmatched junction bases: 2. In germline, CDR1 is MNHEY, CDR2 SVGAGI. The CDR3 spans 14 residues. The CDR3 DNA reads as TGTGCCAGCAGTTACTCGAGACAGGGGTACGAGCAGTACGTC. It specifies CASSYSRQGYEQYV.

V gene TRBV19 combines with J gene TRBJ1-3; D is unresolved. Trimming pared 3 bases from V and 0 bases from J, leaving 12 bases between. The CDR3 sequence is 16 residues long. From germline, CDR1 is LNHDA and CDR2 SQIVND (reference sequence). This CDR3 is CASSIVTVYSGNTIYF. DNA for the CDR3: TGTGCCAGTAGTATCGTGACTGTCTACTCTGGAAACACCATATATTTT.

This clonotype has just a few counts. The rearrangement links TRBV10-3 to TRBJ2-7; D may correspond to TRBD1 or TRBD2 (5 bases each). The V and J ends lost 4 bases and 6 bases respectively, with 13 bases between them. From germline, CDR1 is ENHRY and CDR2 SYGVKD. This CDR3 spans 13 amino acids. The CDR3 loop is CAISGTPRGEQYF. Here the CDR3 DNA reads TGTGCCATCAGTGGGACTCCTAGGGGCGAGCAGTACTTC.

This clonotype was picked up many times. The rearrangement uses TRBV7-9 and TRBJ1-5; no definite D call. The CDR3 loop spans 14 amino acids. Germline loops: CDR1 SEHNR, CDR2 FQNEAQ (reference sequence). Trimming cost V 5 bases and J 0 bases, with 8 bases left between them. The CDR3 nucleotides read TGTGCCAGCAGCCCAGACCTTAGCAATCAGCCCCAGCATTTT. This encodes CASSPDLSNQPQHF.